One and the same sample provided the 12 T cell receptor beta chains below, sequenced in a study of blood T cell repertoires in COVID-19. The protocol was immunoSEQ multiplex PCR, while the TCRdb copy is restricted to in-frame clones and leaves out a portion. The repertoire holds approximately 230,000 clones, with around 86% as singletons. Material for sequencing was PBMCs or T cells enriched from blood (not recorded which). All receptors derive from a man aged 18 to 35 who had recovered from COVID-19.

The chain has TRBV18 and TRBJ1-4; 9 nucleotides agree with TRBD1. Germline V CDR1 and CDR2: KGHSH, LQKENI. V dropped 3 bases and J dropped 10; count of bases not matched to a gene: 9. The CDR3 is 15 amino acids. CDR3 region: CASSPPGQGPLKLFF. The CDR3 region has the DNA TGTGCCAGCTCACCTCCGGGACAGGGACCTTTAAAACTGTTTTTT.

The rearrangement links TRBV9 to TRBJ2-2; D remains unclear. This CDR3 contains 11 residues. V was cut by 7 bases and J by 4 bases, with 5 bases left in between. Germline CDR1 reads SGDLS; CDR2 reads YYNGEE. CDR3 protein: CASSVTGELFF. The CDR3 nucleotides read TGTGCCAGCTCAGTCACCGGGGAGCTGTTTTTT.

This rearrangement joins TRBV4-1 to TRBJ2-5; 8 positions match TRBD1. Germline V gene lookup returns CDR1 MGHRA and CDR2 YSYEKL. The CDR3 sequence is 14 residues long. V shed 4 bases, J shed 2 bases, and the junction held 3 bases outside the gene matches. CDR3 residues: CASSLWTGQETQYF. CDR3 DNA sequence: TGCGCCAGCAGCCTATGGACAGGGCAAGAGACCCAGTACTTC.

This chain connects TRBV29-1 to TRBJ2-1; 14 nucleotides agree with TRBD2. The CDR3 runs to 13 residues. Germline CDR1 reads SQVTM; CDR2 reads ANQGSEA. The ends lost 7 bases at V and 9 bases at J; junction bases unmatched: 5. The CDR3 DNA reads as TGCAGCGCAGGGACTAGCGGGGGCCTTGAGCAGTTCTTC. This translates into CSAGTSGGLEQFF.

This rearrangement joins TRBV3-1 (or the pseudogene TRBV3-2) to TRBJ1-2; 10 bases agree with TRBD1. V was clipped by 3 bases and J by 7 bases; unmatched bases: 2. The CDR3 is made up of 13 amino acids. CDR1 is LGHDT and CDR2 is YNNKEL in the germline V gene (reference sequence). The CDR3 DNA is TGTGCCAGCAGCCACCGGACAGGGGGTGGCTACACCTTC. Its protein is CASSHRTGGGYTF.

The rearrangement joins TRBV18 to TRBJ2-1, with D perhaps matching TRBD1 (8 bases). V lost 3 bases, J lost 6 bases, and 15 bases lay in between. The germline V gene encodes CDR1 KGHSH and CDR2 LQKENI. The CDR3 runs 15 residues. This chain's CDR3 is CASSPDRGGINEQFF. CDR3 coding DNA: TGTGCCAGCTCACCCGACAGGGGAGGGATCAATGAGCAGTTCTTC.

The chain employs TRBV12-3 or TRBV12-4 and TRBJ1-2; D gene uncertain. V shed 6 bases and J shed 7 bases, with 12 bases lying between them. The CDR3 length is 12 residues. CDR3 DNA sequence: TGTGCCAGCAGGGTTCAAGCTGGTGGCTACACCTTC. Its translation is CASRVQAGGYTF.

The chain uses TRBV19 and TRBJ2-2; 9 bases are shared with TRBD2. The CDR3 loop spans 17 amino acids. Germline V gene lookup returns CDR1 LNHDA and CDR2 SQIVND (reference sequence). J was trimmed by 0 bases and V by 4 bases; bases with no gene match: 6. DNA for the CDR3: TGTGCCAGTAGTAGGGGACTAGCTGGCACGAACACCGGGGAGCTGTTTTTT. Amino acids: CASSRGLAGTNTGELFF.

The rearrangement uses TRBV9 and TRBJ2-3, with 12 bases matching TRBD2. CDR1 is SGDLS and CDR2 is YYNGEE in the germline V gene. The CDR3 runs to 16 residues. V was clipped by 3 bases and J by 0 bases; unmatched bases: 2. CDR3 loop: CASSAGLAGSTDTQYF. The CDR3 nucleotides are TGTGCCAGCAGCGCTGGACTAGCGGGGAGCACAGATACGCAGTATTTT.

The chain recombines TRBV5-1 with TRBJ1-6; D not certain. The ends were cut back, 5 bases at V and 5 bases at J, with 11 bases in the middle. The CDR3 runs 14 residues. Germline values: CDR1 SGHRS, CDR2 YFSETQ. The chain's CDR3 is CASRRGSDNSPLHF. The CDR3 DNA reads TGCGCCAGCAGGCGAGGTTCTGATAATTCACCCCTCCACTTT. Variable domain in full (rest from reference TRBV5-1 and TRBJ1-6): KAGVTQTPRYLIKTRGQQVTLSCSPISGHRSVSWYQQTPGQGLQFLFEYFSETQRNKGNFPGRFSGRQFSNSRSEMNVSTLELGDSALYLCASRRGSDNSPLHFGNGTRLTVT.

CDR3 sequence: CASSYSQGAGYEQYF. CDR3 coding DNA: TGTGCCAGCAGTTACTCACAGGGGGCGGGCTACGAGCAGTACTTC. The rearrangement uses TRBV6-5 and TRBJ2-7; 9 nucleotides align to TRBD1. The CDR3 is 15 amino acids. Trimming cost V 0 bases and J 3 bases; bases outside gene matches: 3. Germline lookup yields CDR1 MNHEY and CDR2 SVGAGI.

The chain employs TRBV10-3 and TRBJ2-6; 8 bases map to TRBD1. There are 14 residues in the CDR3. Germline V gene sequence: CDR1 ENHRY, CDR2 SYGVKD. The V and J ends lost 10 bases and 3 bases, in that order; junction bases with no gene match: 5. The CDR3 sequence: CATEDRVGANVLTF. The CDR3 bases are TGTGCCACCGAGGACAGGGTTGGGGCCAACGTCCTGACTTTC.